This T cell receptor (beta chain) is drawn from a study of T cells in Graves' hyperthyroidism and ophthalmopathy. Study-wide points: Peripheral blood also featured most of the thyroid clonotypes expanded above 0.001.

Using RNA transcripts as the source, TCR beta CDR3 regions were amplified. First-round RT-PCR of the TCR CDR3 relied on the HTBI primer set. Using its own MiXCR run on the multiplex PCR reads, TCRdb lists one record per CDR3 protein. There are roughly 160,000 distinct CDR3 sequences in the sample; about 9.4% occur only once, and around 21% lies in the top ten. This clonotype was found a few times. Its antigen is not known. Germline loops: CDR1 MGHRA, CDR2 YSYEKL. The CDR3 sequence is 16 residues long. Trimming left V 1 base short and J 5 bases short, with 18 bases between. The V gene is TRBV4-1, the J gene TRBJ2-7, with D perhaps assigned TRBD1 or TRBD2 (5 bases each). Source material: blood. The source of this sequence is a woman between 18 and 29 years old with Graves' hyperthyroidism that later progressed to Graves' ophthalmopathy. As DNA, the CDR3 is TGCGCCAGCAGCCAAGCCCTGTCCGGGACGACGGACGAGCAGTACTTC. Translated, it gives CASSQALSGTTDEQYF.